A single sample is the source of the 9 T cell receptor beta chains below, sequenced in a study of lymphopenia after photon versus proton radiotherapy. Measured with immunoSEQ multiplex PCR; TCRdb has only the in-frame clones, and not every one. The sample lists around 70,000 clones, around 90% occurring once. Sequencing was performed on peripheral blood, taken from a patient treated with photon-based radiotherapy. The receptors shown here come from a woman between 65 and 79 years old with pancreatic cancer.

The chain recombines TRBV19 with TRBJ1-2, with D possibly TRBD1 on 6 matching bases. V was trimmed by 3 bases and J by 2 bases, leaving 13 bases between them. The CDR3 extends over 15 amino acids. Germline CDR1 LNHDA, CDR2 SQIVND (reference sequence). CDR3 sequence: CASSMWDNQNYGYTF. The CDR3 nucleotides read TGTGCCAGTAGTATGTGGGACAACCAAAACTATGGCTACACCTTC.

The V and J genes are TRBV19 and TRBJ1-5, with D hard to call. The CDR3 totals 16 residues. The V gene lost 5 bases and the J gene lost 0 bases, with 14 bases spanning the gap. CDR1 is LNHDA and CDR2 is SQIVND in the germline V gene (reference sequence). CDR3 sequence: CASSLGGQFSNQPQHF. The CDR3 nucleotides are TGTGCCAGTAGTCTCGGAGGTCAGTTTAGCAATCAGCCCCAGCATTTT.

Here the CDR3 DNA reads TGTGCCAGCAGTTTATTTGGGGCGGGATCCACAGATACGCAGTATTTT. It yields the protein CASSLFGAGSTDTQYF. The chain links TRBV28 to TRBJ2-3; perhaps TRBD2 as D (6 bases). V lost 1 base and J lost 2, with 13 bases in between. CDR1 and CDR2 (germline): MDHEN, SYDVKM. This CDR3 is 16 amino acids long.

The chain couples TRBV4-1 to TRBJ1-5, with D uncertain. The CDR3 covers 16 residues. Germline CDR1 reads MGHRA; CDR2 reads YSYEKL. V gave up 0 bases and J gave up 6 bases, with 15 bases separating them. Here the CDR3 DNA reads TGCGCCAGCAGCCAAGATTGGTTAGCGGGTGGTCAGCCCCAGCATTTT. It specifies CASSQDWLAGGQPQHF.

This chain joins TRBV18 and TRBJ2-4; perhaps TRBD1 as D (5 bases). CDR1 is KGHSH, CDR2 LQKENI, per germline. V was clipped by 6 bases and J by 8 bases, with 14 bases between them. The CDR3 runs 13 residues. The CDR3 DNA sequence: TGTGCCAGCTCTCTGGGCAGGGCCGACATTCAGTACTTC. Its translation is CASSLGRADIQYF.

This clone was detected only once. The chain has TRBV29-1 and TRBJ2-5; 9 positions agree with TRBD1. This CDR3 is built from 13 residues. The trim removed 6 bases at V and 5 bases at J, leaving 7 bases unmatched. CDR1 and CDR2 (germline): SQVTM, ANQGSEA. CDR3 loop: CSVNRGPDETQYF. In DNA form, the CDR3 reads TGCAGCGTGAACAGGGGGCCGGATGAGACCCAGTACTTC.

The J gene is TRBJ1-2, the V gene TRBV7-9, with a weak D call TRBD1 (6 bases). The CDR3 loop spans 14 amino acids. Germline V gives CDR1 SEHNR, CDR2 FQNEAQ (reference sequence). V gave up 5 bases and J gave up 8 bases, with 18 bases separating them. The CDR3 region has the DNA TGTGCCAGCAGCCCGTCTGGCAGGGGAGGAGGCTACACCTTC. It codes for CASSPSGRGGGYTF.

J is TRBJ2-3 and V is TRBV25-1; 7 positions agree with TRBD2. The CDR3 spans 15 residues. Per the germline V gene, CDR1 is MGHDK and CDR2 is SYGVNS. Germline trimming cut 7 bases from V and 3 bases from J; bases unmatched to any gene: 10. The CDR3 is CASTPSTSVTDTQYF. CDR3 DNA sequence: TGTGCCAGCACCCCGAGTACTAGCGTGACAGATACGCAGTATTTT.

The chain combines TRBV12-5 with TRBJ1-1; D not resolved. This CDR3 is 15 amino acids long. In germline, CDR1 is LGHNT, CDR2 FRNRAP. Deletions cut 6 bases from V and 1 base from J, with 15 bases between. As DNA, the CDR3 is TGTGCTAGTGGCCCTACCACCAGGAAGAACACTGAAGCTTTCTTT. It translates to CASGPTTRKNTEAFF. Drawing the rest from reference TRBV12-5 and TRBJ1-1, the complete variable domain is DARVTQTPRHKVTEMGQEVTMRCQPILGHNTVFWYRQTMMQGLELLAYFRNRAPLDDSGMPKDRFSAEMPDATLATLKIQPSEPRDSAVYFCASGPTTRKNTEAFFGQGTRLTVV.